This T cell receptor (beta chain) was retrieved from a study of blood T cell repertoires in COVID-19. Overall study: Acute and convalescent COVID-19 samples came from the United States, Italy and Spain.

Using immunoSEQ multiplex PCR, the repertoire was profiled, and TCRdb retains in-frame clones only, with some absent. Of tens of thousands of clones listed, approximately 87% were seen once; the top ten hold 17%. From germline, CDR1 is KGHSH and CDR2 LQKENI. V shed 6 bases and J shed 8 bases, with 20 bases lying between them. The CDR3 has 15 residues. Sequencing used peripheral blood. This chain uses TRBV18 with TRBJ2-1; D is possibly TRBD2 (7 bases). This TCR came from an elderly man in a cohort sampled during active COVID-19. The CDR3 DNA reads TGTGCCAGCTCGCCGTTGTGGGGGGGCGGAGATGAGCAGTTCTTC. It specifies CASSPLWGGGDEQFF.